The 13 T cell receptor beta chains reported below all come from one sample, sequenced in a study of blood T cell repertoires in COVID-19. Method: immunoSEQ multiplex PCR; TCRdb's copy keeps in-frame clones and lacks some. The repertoire holds under 350,000 clones, with around 89% as singletons. The sequencing sample was made of peripheral blood. All receptors come from a man aged 40-55 years with acute or convalescent COVID-19.

This chain uses TRBV10-3 with TRBJ1-5; the match to TRBD1 covers 7 bases. CDR1 is ENHRY and CDR2 is SYGVKD in the germline V gene. There are 17 residues in the CDR3. J gave up 6 bases and V 0 bases, and 11 bases lay outside the gene matches. The CDR3 DNA is TGTGCCATCAGTGAGTCCCTAACGACAGGGTACGTTCAGCCCCAGCATTTT. Translating gives CAISESLTTGYVQPQHF.

CDR3 coding DNA: TGCGCCAGCAGCCAAGACAATGGCTACACCTTC. Encoded protein: CASSQDNGYTF. This rearrangement joins TRBV4-1 to TRBJ1-2, with unresolved D. V shed 0 bases and J shed 6 bases, with 2 bases lying between them. The CDR3 loop spans 11 amino acids. Germline lookup yields CDR1 MGHRA and CDR2 YSYEKL.

This clone was recorded once. The chain carries TRBV18 and TRBJ1-2; D uncertain. The CDR3 is 12 residues long. V was shortened by 6 bases and J by 1 base, with 6 bases between the two germline ends. Germline CDR1 and CDR2: KGHSH and LQKENI. Written as DNA, the CDR3 is TGTGCCAGCTCCGACAATAACTATGGCTACACCTTC. Translated: CASSDNNYGYTF.

The gene calls are TRBV14 and TRBJ1-3; D not resolved. Trimming removed 0 bases from V and 4 bases from J, with 13 bases in between. The length of the CDR3 is 16 residues. Germline CDR1 is SGHDN and CDR2 is FVKESK. Here the CDR3 reads CASSQDRPLGGNTIYF. As DNA, the CDR3 is TGTGCCAGCAGCCAAGATCGCCCCCTAGGAGGAAACACCATATATTTT.

The rearrangement joins TRBV5-4 to TRBJ2-7; D remains ambiguous. The CDR3 covers 17 residues. V lost 1 base to trimming and J lost 3 bases, with 20 bases between them. Per germline, CDR1 SGHNT and CDR2 YYREEE (reference sequence). DNA for the CDR3: TGTGCCAGCAGCTTGCACAGCCGCCCTTTTGGTTACTACGAGCAGTACTTC. Translation: CASSLHSRPFGYYEQYF.

CDR3: CASRDGTLTEAFF. The CDR3 bases are TGCGCCAGCAGAGACGGGACTCTCACTGAAGCTTTCTTT. The chain combines TRBV5-1 with TRBJ1-1; possible D gene TRBD1, 5 bases. CDR3 length: 13 amino acids. Germline values: CDR1 SGHRS, CDR2 YFSETQ. Trimming shortened V by 5 bases and J by 4 bases, and 12 bases separated the two germline ends.

The V and J genes are TRBV5-1 and TRBJ1-1, with 7 bases matching TRBD1. After removal of 3 bases from V and 1 base from J, the junction contained 12 bases not matched to a gene. The CDR3 spans 17 residues. Germline V CDR1 and CDR2: SGHRS, YFSETQ. Written as DNA, the CDR3 is TGCGCCAGCAGCTGGACCCGGAGACAGGGATCGAACACTGAAGCTTTCTTT. It codes for CASSWTRRQGSNTEAFF.

The chain recombines TRBV9 with TRBJ2-6, with 9 bases matching TRBD1. Germline-derived CDR1 and CDR2 are SGDLS and YYNGEE. The CDR3 contains 18 residues. Germline trimming cut 0 bases from V and 0 bases from J; bases unmatched to any gene: 4. CDR3 nucleotide sequence: TGTGCCAGCAGCGTAGTCGGGACAGGGATCTCTGGGGCCAACGTCCTGACTTTC. Its translation: CASSVVGTGISGANVLTF.

The chain has TRBV5-6 and TRBJ1-1, with a possible D match to TRBD1 (5 bases). Per the germline V gene, CDR1 is SGHDT and CDR2 is YYEEEE. Trimming took 3 bases from V and 3 from J, leaving 18 bases between them. The CDR3 has 16 residues. In DNA form, the CDR3 reads TGTGCCAGCAGCTCAGGGTATCGGTGGGTTGACACTGAAGCTTTCTTT. It encodes CASSSGYRWVDTEAFF.

The CDR3 here is CASSQDGGTNYGYTF. In nucleotides, the CDR3 is TGTGCCAGCAGCCAAGACGGCGGGACTAACTATGGCTACACCTTC. The genes are TRBV3-1 (or the pseudogene TRBV3-2) and TRBJ1-2, with D unresolved. CDR1 LGHDT and CDR2 YNNKEL come from the germline V gene (reference sequence). The CDR3 contains 15 residues. Trimming left V 0 bases short and J 0 bases short, with 8 bases between.

CDR3 bases: TGTGCCAGCAGCTTTCACACCTTCTATGGCTACACCTTC. Translation: CASSFHTFYGYTF. The chain couples TRBV5-4 to TRBJ1-2; D remains ambiguous. Between the trimmed V and J ends, which lost 2 bases and 4 bases, there was a span of 9 bases. Germline V lookup: CDR1 SGHNT, CDR2 YYREEE (reference sequence). This CDR3 has 13 residues.

The V call is TRBV5-1, the J call TRBJ2-3; D might be TRBD2 (6 bases). The CDR3 is 16 residues long. Germline V gives CDR1 SGHRS, CDR2 YFSETQ. The germline V and J ends were trimmed by 3 bases and 0 bases, with 14 bases remaining between them. The CDR3 loop is CASSSGLASSTDTQYF. Here the CDR3 DNA reads TGCGCCAGCAGCTCGGGACTCGCCTCCAGCACAGATACGCAGTATTTT.

V and J are TRBV5-8 and TRBJ1-3; D is ambiguous. The length of the CDR3 is 16 residues. The germline gives CDR1 SGHTS, CDR2 YDEGEE. V dropped 0 bases and J dropped 0 bases, with 10 bases sitting between them. This CDR3 reads CASSLGAAFSGNTIYF. The CDR3 DNA is TGTGCCAGCAGCTTGGGGGCCGCCTTCTCTGGAAACACCATATATTTT.